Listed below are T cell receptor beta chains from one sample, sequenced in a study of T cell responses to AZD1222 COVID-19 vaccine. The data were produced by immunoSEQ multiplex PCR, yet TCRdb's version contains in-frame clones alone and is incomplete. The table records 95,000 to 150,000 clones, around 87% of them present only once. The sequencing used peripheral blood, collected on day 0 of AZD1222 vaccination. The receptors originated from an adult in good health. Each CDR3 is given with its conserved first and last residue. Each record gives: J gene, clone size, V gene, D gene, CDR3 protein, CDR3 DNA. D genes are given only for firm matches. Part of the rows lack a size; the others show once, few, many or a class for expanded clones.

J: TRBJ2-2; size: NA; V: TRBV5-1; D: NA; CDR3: CASSLRTHNTGELFF; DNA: TGCGCCAGCAGCCTGCGGACACATAACACCGGGGAGCTGTTTTTT
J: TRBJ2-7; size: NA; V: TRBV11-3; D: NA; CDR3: CASSLRPTSPYEQYF; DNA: TGTGCCAGCAGCTTAAGACCGACCTCCCCCTACGAGCAGTACTTC
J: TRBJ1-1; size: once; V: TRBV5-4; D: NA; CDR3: CASSLGSSTHTEAFF; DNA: TGTGCCAGCAGCTTGGGTTCGTCGACTCACACTGAAGCTTTCTTT
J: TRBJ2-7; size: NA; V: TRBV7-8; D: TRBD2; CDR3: CASSPRLAGTYEQYF; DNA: TGTGCCAGCAGCCCCCGACTAGCGGGGACCTACGAGCAGTACTTC
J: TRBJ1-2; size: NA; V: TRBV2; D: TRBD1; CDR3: CASGQGFGYTF; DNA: TGTGCCAGTGGACAGGGGTTTGGCTACACCTTC
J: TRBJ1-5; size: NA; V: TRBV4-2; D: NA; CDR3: CASSQQGHSNQPQHF; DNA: TGTGCCAGCAGCCAGCAGGGTCATAGCAATCAGCCCCAGCATTTT
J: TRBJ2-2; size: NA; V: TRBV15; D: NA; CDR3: CATASGGLNTGELFF; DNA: TGTGCCACCGCATCGGGGGGCCTGAACACCGGGGAGCTGTTTTTT
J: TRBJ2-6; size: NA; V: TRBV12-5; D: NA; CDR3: CASGSSGANVLTF; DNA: TGTGCTAGTGGATCATCTGGGGCCAACGTCCTGACTTTC
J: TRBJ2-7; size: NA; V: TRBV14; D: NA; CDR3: CASSQDWGSPSEQYF; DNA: TGTGCCAGCAGCCAAGATTGGGGATCCCCTTCCGAGCAGTACTTC
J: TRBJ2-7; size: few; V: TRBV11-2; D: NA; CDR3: CATSPGAYEQYF; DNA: TGTGCCACCAGCCCCGGGGCTTACGAGCAGTACTTC
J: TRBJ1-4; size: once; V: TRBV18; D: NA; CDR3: CASSPTTGGREKLFF; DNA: TGTGCCAGCTCCCCAACGACAGGAGGAAGAGAAAAACTGTTTTTT
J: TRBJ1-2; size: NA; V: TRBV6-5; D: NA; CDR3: CASRNYYGYTF; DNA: TGTGCCAGCAGAAATTACTATGGCTACACCTTC
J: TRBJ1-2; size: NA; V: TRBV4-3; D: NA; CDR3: CASSQAFAGAYGYTF; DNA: TGCGCCAGCAGCCAAGCCTTTGCCGGAGCCTATGGCTACACCTTC
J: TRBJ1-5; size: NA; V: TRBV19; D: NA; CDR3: CASRGEQGYNQPQHF; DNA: TGTGCCAGTAGGGGGGAACAGGGTTACAATCAGCCCCAGCATTTT
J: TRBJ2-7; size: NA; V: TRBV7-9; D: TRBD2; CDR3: CASSALGTSGRREQYF; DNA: TGTGCCAGCAGCGCCCTCGGGACTAGCGGGCGGCGCGAGCAGTACTTC
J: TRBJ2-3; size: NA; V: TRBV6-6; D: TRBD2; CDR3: CASSGKRGGYTDTQYF; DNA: TGTGCCAGCTCAGGGAAGCGGGGGGGATACACAGATACGCAGTATTTT
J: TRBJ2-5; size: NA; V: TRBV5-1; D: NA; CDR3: CASSPGGGGETQYF; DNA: TGCGCCAGCAGCCCTGGTGGCGGTGGGGAGACCCAGTACTTC
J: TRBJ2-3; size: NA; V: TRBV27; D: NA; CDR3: CASSSMGRGRSTDTQYF; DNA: TGTGCCAGCAGTTCCATGGGGCGGGGTAGGAGCACAGATACGCAGTATTTT
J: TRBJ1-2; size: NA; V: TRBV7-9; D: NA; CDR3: CASRPSGGDNYGYTF; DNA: TGTGCCAGCAGGCCATCCGGCGGGGATAACTATGGCTACACCTTC
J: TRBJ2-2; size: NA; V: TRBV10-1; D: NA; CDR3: CASSERAGSAGELFF; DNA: TGCGCCAGCAGTGAGAGGGCGGGCTCTGCCGGGGAGCTGTTTTTT
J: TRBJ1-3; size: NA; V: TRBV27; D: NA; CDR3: CASSLMGGDTIYF; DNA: TGTGCCAGCAGTTTGATGGGAGGGGACACCATATATTTT
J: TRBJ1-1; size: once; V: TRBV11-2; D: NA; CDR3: CASSPAIGVQREAFF; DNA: TGTGCCAGCAGCCCGGCAATCGGGGTTCAACGTGAAGCTTTCTTT
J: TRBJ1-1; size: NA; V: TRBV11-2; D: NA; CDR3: CASSYQPLNTEAFF; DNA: TGTGCCAGCAGCTACCAACCACTGAACACTGAAGCTTTCTTT
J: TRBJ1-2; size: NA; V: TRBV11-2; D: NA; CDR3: CASSLVREYGYTF; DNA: TGTGCCAGCAGCTTAGTCAGGGAGTATGGCTACACCTTC
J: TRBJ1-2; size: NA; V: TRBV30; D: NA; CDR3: CAWSEGQGIYTF; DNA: TGTGCCTGGAGCGAAGGACAAGGTATCTACACCTTC
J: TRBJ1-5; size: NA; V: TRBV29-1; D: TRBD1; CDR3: CSVDYDRAYNQPQHF; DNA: TGCAGCGTTGATTATGACAGGGCCTACAATCAGCCCCAGCATTTT
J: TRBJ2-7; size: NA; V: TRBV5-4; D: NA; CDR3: CASSLDTGSYEQYF; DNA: TGTGCCAGCAGCTTGGATACGGGCTCCTACGAGCAGTACTTC
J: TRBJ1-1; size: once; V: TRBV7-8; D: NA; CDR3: CASSFGGGGVGTEAFF; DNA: TGTGCCAGCAGCTTCGGAGGAGGAGGGGTCGGCACTGAAGCTTTCTTT
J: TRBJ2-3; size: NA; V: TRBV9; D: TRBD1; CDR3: CASSVGTASDTQYF; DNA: TGTGCCAGCAGCGTGGGGACAGCATCAGATACGCAGTATTTT
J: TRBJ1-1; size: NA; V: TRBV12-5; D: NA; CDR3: CASGPPDNLNTEAFF; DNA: TGTGCTAGTGGTCCCCCGGACAACCTGAACACTGAAGCTTTCTTT
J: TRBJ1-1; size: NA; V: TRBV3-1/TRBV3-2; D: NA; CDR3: CASSQDHGQNTEAFF; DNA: TGTGCCAGCAGCCAAGACCACGGACAGAACACTGAAGCTTTCTTT
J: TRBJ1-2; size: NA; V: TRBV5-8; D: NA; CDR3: CASSLLRSYTF; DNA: TGTGCCAGCAGCTTGCTAAGGAGCTACACCTTC
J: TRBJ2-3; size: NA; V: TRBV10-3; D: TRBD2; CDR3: CAISESLAGSLDTQYF; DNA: TGTGCCATCAGTGAGTCTCTAGCGGGGAGTCTAGATACGCAGTATTTT
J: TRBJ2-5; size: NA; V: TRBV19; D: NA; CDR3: CASSMWETQYF; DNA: TGTGCCAGTAGTATGTGGGAGACCCAGTACTTC
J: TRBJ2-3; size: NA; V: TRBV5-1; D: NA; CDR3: CASSLLERDTQYF; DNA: TGCGCCAGCAGCTTGTTGGAAAGAGATACGCAGTATTTT
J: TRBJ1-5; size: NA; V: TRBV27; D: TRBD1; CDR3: CASSLSWTGGSPSNQPQHF; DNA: TGTGCCAGCAGTTTATCGTGGACAGGGGGGAGTCCTAGCAATCAGCCCCAGCATTTT
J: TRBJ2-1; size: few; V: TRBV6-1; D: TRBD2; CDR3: CASSEYLAGVLYNEQFF; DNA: TGTGCCAGCAGTGAATATTTAGCGGGGGTGCTCTACAATGAGCAGTTCTTC
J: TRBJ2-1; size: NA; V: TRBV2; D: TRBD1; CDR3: CASSEALGIPPDDRGPNEQFF; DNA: TGTGCCAGCAGTGAAGCGCTCGGAATACCACCGGACGACAGGGGACCTAATGAGCAGTTCTTC
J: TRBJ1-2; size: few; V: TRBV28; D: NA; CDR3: CASSLGTGPYGYTF; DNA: TGTGCCAGCAGTTTAGGGACCGGGCCCTATGGCTACACCTTC
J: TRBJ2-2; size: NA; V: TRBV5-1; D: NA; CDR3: CASSLDGGRNTGELFF; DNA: TGCGCCAGCAGCTTGGATGGGGGGAGGAACACCGGGGAGCTGTTTTTT
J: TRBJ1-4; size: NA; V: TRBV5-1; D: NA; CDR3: CASSLEQGGLFF; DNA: TGCGCCAGCAGCTTGGAGCAGGGAGGGCTGTTTTTT